A single sample gave rise to the 15 T cell receptor beta chains below, sequenced in a study of control samples from healthy donors and cancer patients. Repertoires were generated with immunoSEQ multiplex PCR, while TCRdb's copy carries only in-frame clones and drops some. The sample has about 84,000 clones, around 91% seen once; the top ten hold more than 15%. Sequenced material: blood. The receptors derive from a man aged 30-40 years in good health.

This clone was found a few times. J is TRBJ2-1 and V is TRBV27; a possible D gene is TRBD1 (5 bases). Trimming removed 3 bases from V and 7 bases from J, with 10 bases in between. The CDR3 consists of 13 residues. The germline V gene has CDR1 MNHEY and CDR2 SMNVEV (reference sequence). The CDR3 loop is CASSLNSGNEQFF. CDR3 bases: TGTGCCAGCAGTTTGAACTCAGGGAATGAGCAGTTCTTC.

This sequence joins TRBV11-2 and TRBJ2-2; 8 bases map to TRBD1. Trimming took 2 bases from V and 4 from J; bases not matched to a gene: 6. The CDR3 runs 16 residues. From germline, CDR1 is SGHAT and CDR2 FQNNGV. The CDR3 here is CASSLPGQELTGELFF. The CDR3 DNA reads TGTGCCAGCAGCTTACCGGGACAGGAACTCACCGGGGAGCTGTTTTTT.

In this sample, this clone turned up a few times. The gene calls are TRBV29-1 and TRBJ2-1, with 8 bases identical to TRBD2. Germline lookup yields CDR1 SQVTM and CDR2 ANQGSEA. This CDR3 contains 14 residues. The junction had 8 bases not matched to a gene; V was cut back by 3 bases and J by 7 bases. The CDR3 spells CSVDGAGGGNEQFF. Here the CDR3 DNA reads TGCAGCGTTGACGGTGCGGGAGGTGGGAATGAGCAGTTCTTC.

V and J are TRBV15 and TRBJ1-5; the D is unclear. The CDR3 is 17 amino acids. CDR1 and CDR2 (germline): LNHNV, YYDKDF (reference sequence). V shed 0 bases and J shed 4 bases, with 16 bases lying between them. The CDR3 nucleotides are TGTGCCACCAGCAGAGATTTAACCGGCTCTCAAAATCAGCCCCAGCATTTT. It codes for CATSRDLTGSQNQPQHF.

For this clone: A junction boundary mismatches the germline segment, possibly from a read error. The same CDR3 can be traced to other DNA sequences in this sample. This CDR3 is CSVVHMNTEAFF. Here the CDR3 DNA reads TGCAGCGTTGTGCACATGAACACTGAAGCTTTCTTC. The chain combines TRBV29-1 with TRBJ1-1, with D uncertain. Germline lookup yields CDR1 SQVTM and CDR2 ANQGSEA. The CDR3 runs to 12 residues.

This chain uses TRBV25-1 with TRBJ2-7; no reliable D call. The germline CDR1 and CDR2 sequences are MGHDK and SYGVNS. Deletions cut 3 bases from V and 5 bases from J, with 14 bases between. The CDR3 sequence is 14 residues long. CDR3 nucleotides: TGTGCCAGCAGTGATCCTGTAGGTACCCACGAGCAGTACTTC. Translating it yields CASSDPVGTHEQYF.

This clone was counted between two and nine times. The V call is TRBV4-1, the J call TRBJ1-4; the D is unclear. Germline V gene data show CDR1 as MGHRA and CDR2 as YSYEKL. The ends were cut back, 6 bases at V and 3 bases at J, with 14 bases in the middle. This CDR3 contains 15 residues. CDR3 in DNA: TGCGCCAGCAGTCCCACTAGGGTACCTAATGAAAAACTGTTTTTT. Residues: CASSPTRVPNEKLFF.

V usage is TRBV6-5 and J usage is TRBJ2-5; 7 nucleotides line up with TRBD1. This CDR3 contains 13 residues. V shed 7 bases and J 8 bases; nucleotides not matched to a gene: 10. CDR1 is MNHEY, CDR2 SVGAGI, per germline. The CDR3 DNA reads TGTGCCAGCAAGACTAATGACAGGGCAACCCAGTACTTC. It is translated as CASKTNDRATQYF.

The V and J genes are TRBV7-9 and TRBJ1-4; D is possibly TRBD1 (5 bases). This CDR3 region has 15 residues. Trimming removed 6 bases from V and 5 bases from J, with 16 bases in between. Germline V gene sequence: CDR1 SEHNR, CDR2 FQNEAQ (reference sequence). CDR3 amino acids: CASRSGPGNNEKLFF. In DNA form, the CDR3 reads TGTGCCAGCAGGTCAGGGCCGGGCAACAATGAAAAACTGTTTTTT. Full variable domain (rest looked up from reference TRBV7-9 and TRBJ1-4): DTGVSQNPRHKITKRGQNVTFRCDPISEHNRLYWYRQTLGQGPEFLTYFQNEAQLEKSRLLSDRFSAERPKGSFSTLEIQRTEQGDSAMYLCASRSGPGNNEKLFFGSGTQLSVL.

The J gene is TRBJ2-1, the V gene TRBV29-1, with D tentatively TRBD2 (5 bases). The CDR3 runs 13 residues. The V end lost 0 bases, the J end lost 4 bases, and 7 bases lay between the germline ends. Germline CDR1 is SQVTM and CDR2 is ANQGSEA. Here the CDR3 reads CSVEDEGYNEQFF. The CDR3 DNA is TGCAGCGTTGAAGACGAGGGATACAATGAGCAGTTCTTC.

The chain's CDR3 is CASSWGQGGNQPQHF. The CDR3, as DNA: TGTGCCAGCAGCTGGGGACAGGGCGGCAATCAGCCCCAGCATTTT. The gene calls are TRBV7-9 and TRBJ1-5, with TRBD1 identical over 9 bases. Per the germline V gene, CDR1 is SEHNR and CDR2 is FQNEAQ (reference sequence). CDR3 size: 15 residues. V shed 4 bases and J 2 bases; nucleotides not matched to a gene: 3.

This chain connects TRBV25-1 to TRBJ2-7; possibly TRBD1 or TRBD2 for D (6 bases each). Per the germline V gene, CDR1 is MGHDK and CDR2 is SYGVNS. Trimming removed 2 bases from V and 4 bases from J, with 15 bases in between. The CDR3 extends over 15 amino acids. This chain's CDR3 is CASSEPGARWYEQYF. The DNA for the CDR3 is TGTGCCAGCAGTGAACCGGGGGCGCGTTGGTACGAGCAGTACTTC.

The chain has TRBV29-1 and TRBJ1-2; D perhaps matches TRBD1 (6 bases). The CDR3 is 14 amino acids. Per germline, CDR1 SQVTM and CDR2 ANQGSEA. V dropped 6 bases and J dropped 7 bases, with 21 bases sitting between them. CDR3 amino acids: CSVSPGWGAAGYTF. The CDR3 DNA is TGCAGCGTATCCCCAGGGTGGGGGGCTGCTGGCTACACCTTC.

V gene TRBV29-1 combines with J gene TRBJ2-7, with TRBD2 matching 7 bases. Per the germline V gene, CDR1 is SQVTM and CDR2 is ANQGSEA. V lost 3 bases and J lost 4; bases outside the gene matches: 9. There are 14 residues in the CDR3. CDR3 sequence: CSVDGGSGEYEQYF. In DNA, the CDR3 is TGCAGCGTTGACGGCGGGAGTGGAGAATACGAGCAGTACTTC.

The chain recombines TRBV28 with TRBJ1-2; the match to TRBD1 covers 7 bases. This CDR3 contains 15 residues. Germline loops: CDR1 MDHEN, CDR2 SYDVKM. The trim removed 2 bases at V and 2 bases at J, leaving 5 bases unmatched. CDR3 DNA sequence: TGTGCCAGCAGTTTACCCGGGACAGTAAACTATGGCTACACCTTC. Translating it yields CASSLPGTVNYGYTF.